This T cell receptor (beta chain) was identified in a study of blood T cell repertoires in COVID-19. Study details: T cells, B-cell-depleted T cells, or PBMCs provided the cDNA or gDNA that served as material.

Per the germline V gene, CDR1 is SGHTA and CDR2 is FQGNSA. The length of the CDR3 is 16 residues. The trim removed 4 bases at V and 5 bases at J, leaving 9 bases unmatched. Authors' processing steps: Amplification from reference gene primers served as the basis for estimated nucleated cell counts. Data came from immunoSEQ multiplex PCR; TCRdb stores just in-frame clones and leaves some out. V, J and clone size reflect that table, while D and trimming were determined from the DNA. The sample lists some 120,000 clones; over 65% were seen once. The sequence was obtained from a human donor with acute or convalescent COVID-19. The donor label of this sample is uncertain. The chain recombines TRBV7-2 with TRBJ2-3, with 10 bases fitting TRBD2. Sequencing input: peripheral blood. The CDR3 DNA is TGTGCCAGCAGCTCCCAGGGCGTAGCGGGGGGAGATACGCAGTATTTT. Its translation: CASSSQGVAGGDTQYF.